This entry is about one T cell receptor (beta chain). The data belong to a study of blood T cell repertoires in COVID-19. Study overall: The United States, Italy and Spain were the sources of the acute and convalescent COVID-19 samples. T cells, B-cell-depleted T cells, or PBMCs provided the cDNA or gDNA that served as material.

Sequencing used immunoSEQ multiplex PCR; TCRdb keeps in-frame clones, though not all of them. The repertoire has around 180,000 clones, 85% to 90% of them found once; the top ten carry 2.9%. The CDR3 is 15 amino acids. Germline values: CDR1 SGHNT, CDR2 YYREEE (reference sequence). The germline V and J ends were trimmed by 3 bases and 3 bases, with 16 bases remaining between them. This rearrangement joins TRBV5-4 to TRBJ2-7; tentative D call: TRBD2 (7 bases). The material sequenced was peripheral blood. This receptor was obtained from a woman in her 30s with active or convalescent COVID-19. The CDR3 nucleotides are TGTGCCAGCAGCTCGGGGGCGGGGGATTACTACGAGCAGTACTTC. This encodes CASSSGAGDYYEQYF.